One sample yielded the 16 T cell receptor beta chains listed below, sequenced in a study of blood T cell repertoires in COVID-19. Generated by immunoSEQ multiplex PCR, the TCRdb table keeps only in-frame clones and is missing some. There are 250,000 to 300,000 clones in the sample; approximately 88% occur only once, and 1.5% to 2% lies in the top ten. Sequenced material: PBMCs or T cells enriched from blood (not recorded which). The receptor source for this set is a woman in her forties who had recovered from COVID-19.

V usage is TRBV6-5 and J usage is TRBJ2-5; a possible D gene is TRBD2 (6 bases). Germline V gene data show CDR1 as MNHEY and CDR2 as SVGAGI. This CDR3 has 14 residues. Trimming shortened V by 5 bases and J by 5 bases, and 15 bases separated the two germline ends. The CDR3 region is CASSQPASAETQYF. As DNA, the CDR3 is TGTGCCAGCAGTCAGCCCGCTAGCGCGGAGACCCAGTACTTC.

As regards this clone: Other DNA sequences within the sample encode an identical CDR3. The chain has TRBV18 and TRBJ1-2, with 7 positions matching TRBD1. The CDR3 has 12 amino acids. Germline V CDR1 and CDR2: KGHSH, LQKENI. The V segment lost 3 bases and the J segment 6 bases; nucleotides outside the gene matches: 1. CDR3: CASSPDRDGYTF. CDR3 in DNA: TGTGCCAGCTCACCCGACAGGGATGGCTACACCTTC.

The chain recombines TRBV19 with TRBJ1-5; D possibly corresponds to TRBD1 (5 bases). V was trimmed by 0 bases and J by 3 bases, leaving 9 bases between them. Germline-derived CDR1 and CDR2 are LNHDA and SQIVND (reference sequence). CDR3 size: 15 residues. The CDR3 coding sequence is TGTGCCAGTAGTATAGATTGGACAAACAATCAGCCCCAGCATTTT. Protein sequence: CASSIDWTNNQPQHF.

The chain has TRBV30 and TRBJ2-5, with a weak D call TRBD2 (5 bases). V was clipped by 4 bases and J by 6 bases, with 9 bases between them. The CDR3 length is 11 residues. In germline, CDR1 is GTSNPN, CDR2 SVGIG (reference sequence). The CDR3: CAWMAGKTQYF. In DNA, the CDR3 is TGTGCCTGGATGGCCGGGAAGACCCAGTACTTC.

The V and J genes are TRBV5-1 and TRBJ1-6, with D perhaps matching TRBD1 (6 bases). The germline CDR1 and CDR2 sequences are SGHRS and YFSETQ. Between the trimmed V and J ends, which lost 2 bases and 9 bases, there was a span of 21 bases. The length of the CDR3 is 17 residues. CDR3 region: CASSLASRGGDGSPLHF. The CDR3, as DNA: TGCGCCAGCAGCTTAGCCTCGCGGGGGGGCGATGGTTCACCCCTCCACTTT.

The rearrangement joins TRBV18 to TRBJ2-7; a weak D match, TRBD2 (6 bases). CDR3 length equals 15 residues. V was clipped by 2 bases and J by 2 bases, with 13 bases between them. Germline V gene data show CDR1 as KGHSH and CDR2 as LQKENI. The CDR3 spells CASSPNGGAPYEQYF. CDR3 DNA sequence: TGTGCCAGCTCACCAAACGGGGGAGCTCCCTACGAGCAGTACTTC.

The chain recombines TRBV5-1 with TRBJ1-6; 7 nucleotides match TRBD1. Germline V lookup: CDR1 SGHRS, CDR2 YFSETQ. V gave up 0 bases and J gave up 3 bases; unmatched junction bases: 3. The CDR3 has 16 residues. The CDR3 sequence is CASSLGQGNYNSPLHF. The CDR3 DNA follows: TGCGCCAGCAGCTTGGGACAGGGAAACTATAATTCACCCCTCCACTTT.

V gene TRBV25-1 combines with J gene TRBJ1-2, with D tentatively TRBD1 (6 bases). V was cut by 3 bases and J by 4 bases, with 12 bases left in between. The CDR3 consists of 14 residues. Germline assignment: CDR1 MGHDK and CDR2 SYGVNS. CDR3 region: CASSEAGEAYGYTF. Written as DNA, the CDR3 is TGTGCCAGCAGTGAGGCAGGGGAAGCCTATGGCTACACCTTC.

The chain links TRBV19 to TRBJ1-1; D might be TRBD1 (6 bases). V was clipped by 3 bases and J by 8 bases, with 19 bases between them. This CDR3 is 15 amino acids long. Per the germline V gene, CDR1 is LNHDA and CDR2 is SQIVND (reference sequence). As DNA, the CDR3 is TGTGCCAGTAGTATTAGCGGGGGGCTTACGATAGAAGCTTTCTTT. Encoded protein: CASSISGGLTIEAFF.

The genes are TRBV5-1 and TRBJ2-2, with 8 bases fitting TRBD1. This CDR3 comprises 15 residues. Per germline, CDR1 SGHRS and CDR2 YFSETQ. V lost 4 bases, J lost 6 bases, and 8 bases stayed unmatched. CDR3 region: CASSIGQGAAGELFF. CDR3 DNA: TGCGCCAGCAGCATAGGACAGGGAGCGGCCGGGGAGCTGTTTTTT.

This sequence joins TRBV25-1 and TRBJ1-1; 8 bases agree with TRBD1. The ends lost 3 bases at V and 1 base at J; junction bases unmatched: 1. Germline assignment: CDR1 MGHDK and CDR2 SYGVNS. This CDR3 is 14 amino acids long. In nucleotides, the CDR3 is TGTGCCAGCAGTGATGACAGGGGGAACACTGAAGCTTTCTTT. This gives the protein CASSDDRGNTEAFF.

V is TRBV5-1 and J is TRBJ2-3, with a possible D match to TRBD2 (6 bases). This CDR3 has 16 amino acids. Germline CDR1 is SGHRS and CDR2 is YFSETQ. The V end lost 1 base, the J end lost 0 bases, and 12 bases lay between the germline ends. The CDR3: CASSLPSGPSTDTQYF. CDR3 coding DNA: TGCGCCAGCAGCTTGCCGAGCGGGCCTAGCACAGATACGCAGTATTTT.

The chain joins TRBV19 to TRBJ1-1; the D gene is possibly TRBD1 (5 bases). V was pared by 9 bases and J by 2 bases, with 16 bases between. Germline loops: CDR1 LNHDA, CDR2 SQIVND (reference sequence). This CDR3 has 14 amino acids. CDR3 residues: CASNRLNYNTEAFF. CDR3 sequence (DNA): TGTGCCAGCAACAGGTTGAACTATAACACTGAAGCTTTCTTT.

This clone was seen a handful of times. The chain has TRBV7-9 and TRBJ1-3; 7 bases align to TRBD1. Unmatched junction bases numbered 19, after V lost 5 bases and J lost 3 bases. This CDR3 has 19 amino acids. Germline V lookup: CDR1 SEHNR, CDR2 FQNEAQ (reference sequence). This CDR3 is CASSPFRDRQIAVGNTIYF. CDR3 sequence (DNA): TGTGCCAGCAGCCCTTTCCGGGACAGACAAATCGCGGTTGGAAACACCATATATTTT.

V and J are TRBV18 and TRBJ2-7; 11 bases are shared with TRBD1. CDR3 length: 13 amino acids. Germline V gene lookup returns CDR1 KGHSH and CDR2 LQKENI. V trimming: 6 bases; J trimming: 6 bases; junction bases outside the gene matches: 4. CDR3 region: CASSRDRGIEQYF. DNA for the CDR3: TGTGCCAGCTCTCGGGACAGGGGGATCGAGCAGTACTTC.

This chain joins TRBV6-5 and TRBJ1-2, with TRBD1 as a possible D gene (6 bases). V shed 8 bases and J shed 8 bases, with 21 bases lying between them. The CDR3 runs to 14 residues. The germline V gene encodes CDR1 MNHEY and CDR2 SVGAGI. CDR3 DNA sequence: TGTGCCAGCTGCCAAGGGACGGAGACAGGCGGCTACACCTTC. Its protein is CASCQGTETGGYTF.